Here is one TCR beta chain with its context. Its antigen is currently unknown. The PCR contained 60 Vbeta and 13 Jbeta primers. Measured with immunoSEQ multiplex PCR; TCRdb has only the in-frame clones, and not every one. The sample includes roughly 69,000 clones, under 85% of them seen just once. The source of the sample is a study of cytomegalovirus exposure and HLA in healthy donors. The germline CDR1 and CDR2 sequences are MNHEY and SVGAGI. Trimming removed 0 bases from V and 1 base from J, with 10 bases in between. CDR3 length: 15 amino acids. Study results and limitations: Solely CMV serostatus was available to characterize immune exposure. Most CMV-associated TCR beta chains appeared HLA-restricted in a later analysis. It was reported that the classifier diagnosed cytomegalovirus status with high specificity and sensitivity in both the original and validation cohorts.

Sequencing used PBMCs. V and J are TRBV6-5 and TRBJ2-7, with D unclear. The origin of this receptor is a man aged 50 to 59 in good health and CMV-seronegative. The CDR3 region is CASSYSTTPSYEQYF. The CDR3 bases are TGTGCCAGCAGTTACTCGACGACACCTTCCTACGAGCAGTACTTC.